This T cell receptor (beta chain) originates from a study of immune cell composition in non-small cell lung cancer. General study findings and limits: Shared sequences between tumour-reactive and dominant in vivo clones were not proven.

Judged by abundance, this clone is large (0.1 to 1%). The target antigen is unknown. Normal lung was taken at the farthest possible site, at least 3 cm from tumour. Method: immunoSEQ multiplex PCR; TCRdb's copy keeps in-frame clones and lacks some. Here the sample spans about 3,400 clones, around 74% being singletons. The V end lost 0 bases, the J end lost 4 bases, and 13 bases lay between the germline ends. The CDR3 contains 16 residues. CDR1 and CDR2 (germline): ENHRY, SYGVKD. This clonotype was obtained from a human donor with non-small cell lung cancer. The sample consisted of non-adjacent lung tissue. The V call is TRBV10-3, the J call TRBJ2-1; D is possibly TRBD1 (6 bases). CDR3 region: CAISESGQGPYNEQFF. For the CDR3, the DNA is TGTGCCATCAGTGAGTCCGGGCAGGGGCCTTACAATGAGCAGTTCTTC.